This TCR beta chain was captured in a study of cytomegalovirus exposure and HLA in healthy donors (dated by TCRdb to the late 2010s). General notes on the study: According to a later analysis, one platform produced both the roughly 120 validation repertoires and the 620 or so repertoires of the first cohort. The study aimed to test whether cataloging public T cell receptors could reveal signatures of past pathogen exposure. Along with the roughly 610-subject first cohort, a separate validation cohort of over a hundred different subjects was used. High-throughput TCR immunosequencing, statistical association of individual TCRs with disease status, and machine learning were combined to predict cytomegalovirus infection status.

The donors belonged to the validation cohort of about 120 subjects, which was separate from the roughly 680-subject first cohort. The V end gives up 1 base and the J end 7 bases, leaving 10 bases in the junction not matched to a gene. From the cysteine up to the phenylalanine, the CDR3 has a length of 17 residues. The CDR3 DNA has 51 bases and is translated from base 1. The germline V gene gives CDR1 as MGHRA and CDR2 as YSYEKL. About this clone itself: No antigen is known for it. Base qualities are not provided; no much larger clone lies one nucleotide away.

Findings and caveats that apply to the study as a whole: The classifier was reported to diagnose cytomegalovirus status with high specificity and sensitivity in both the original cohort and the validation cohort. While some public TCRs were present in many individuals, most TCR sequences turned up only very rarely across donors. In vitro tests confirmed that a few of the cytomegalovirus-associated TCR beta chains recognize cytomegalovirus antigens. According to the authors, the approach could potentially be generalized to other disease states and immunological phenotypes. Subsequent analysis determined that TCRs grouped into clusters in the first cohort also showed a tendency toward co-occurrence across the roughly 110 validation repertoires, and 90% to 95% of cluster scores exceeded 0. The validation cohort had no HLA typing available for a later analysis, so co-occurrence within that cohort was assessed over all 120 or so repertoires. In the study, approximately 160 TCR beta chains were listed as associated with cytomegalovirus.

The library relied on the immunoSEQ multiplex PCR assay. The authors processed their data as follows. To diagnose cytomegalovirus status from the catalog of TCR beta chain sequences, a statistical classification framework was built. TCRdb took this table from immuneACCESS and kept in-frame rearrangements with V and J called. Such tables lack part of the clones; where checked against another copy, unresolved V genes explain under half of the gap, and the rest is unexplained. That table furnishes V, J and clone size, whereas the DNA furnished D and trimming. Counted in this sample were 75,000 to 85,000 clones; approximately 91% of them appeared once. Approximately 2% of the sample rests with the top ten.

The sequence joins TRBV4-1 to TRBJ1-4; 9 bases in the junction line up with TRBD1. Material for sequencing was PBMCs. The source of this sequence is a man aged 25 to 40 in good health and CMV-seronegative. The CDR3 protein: CASSQGAWGQGPEKLFF. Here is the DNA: TGCGCCAGCAGCCAAGGGGCCTGGGGACAGGGACCTGAAAAACTGTTTTTT.